A selection of T cell receptor beta chains follows, all from one sample in a study of T cells in Graves' hyperthyroidism and ophthalmopathy. From the multiplex PCR reads, TCRdb called clonotypes with MiXCR, one entry per CDR3 protein. The sample contains some 250,000 distinct CDR3 sequences, about 14% of which appear only once. The sample comprised blood. Source of these receptors: a woman aged 40 to 49 with Graves' hyperthyroidism that later progressed to Graves' ophthalmopathy. The CDR3 runs from the conserved cysteine through the conserved F or W. D genes are given only for firm matches. Clone size is not always given. Where it is, it says once, few, many or a class for expanded clones.

NA TRBJ1-5 TRBV18 many CASSPHSDQPQHF TGTGCCAGCTCACCACACTCCGATCAGCCCCAGCATTTT
TRBD2 TRBJ2-3 TRBV6-1 many CASRQGGGRVAGYTDTQYF TGTGCCAGCAGGCAAGGAGGGGGAAGAGTAGCGGGGTACACAGATACGCAGTATTTT
NA TRBJ1-2 TRBV5-6 NA CASSLVGGYHYYGYTF TGTGCCAGCAGCCTCGTCGGGGGCTACCACTACTATGGCTACACCTTC
NA TRBJ2-1 TRBV6-2/TRBV6-3 NA CASSWGGGQLF TGTGCCAGCAGTTGGGGAGGGGGCCAGCTCTTC
TRBD1 TRBJ2-7 TRBV28 many CASSSWDRGSYEQYF TGTGCCAGCAGTTCCTGGGACAGGGGTTCCTACGAGCAGTACTTC
NA TRBJ1-1 TRBV11-2 few CASSLVGNKGTEAFF TGTGCCAGCAGCTTAGTGGGGAATAAGGGCACTGAAGCTTTCTTT
NA TRBJ2-1 TRBV28 many CASRPMTTEAYNEQFF TGTGCCAGCAGACCTATGACTACGGAGGCCTACAATGAGCAGTTCTTC
NA TRBJ2-1 TRBV9 many CASSRRSSFYNEQFF TGTGCCAGCAGCCGCCGCAGCTCTTTCTACAATGAGCAGTTCTTC
NA TRBJ2-1 TRBV20-1 many CSAGGPLGRGNEQFF TGCAGTGCGGGGGGACCCCTTGGGCGGGGAAATGAGCAGTTCTTC
NA TRBJ2-7 TRBV11-2 many CASSLGTLTYEQYF TGTGCCAGCAGCTTAGGGACTCTAACCTACGAGCAGTACTTC
NA TRBJ1-3 TRBV10-1 few CASLIPCSGNTIYF TGCGCCAGCCTAATTCCGTGCTCTGGAAACACCATATATTTT
NA TRBJ1-5 TRBV28 many CASSLWLPSPEVHF TGTGCCAGCAGTTTATGGCTGCCCAGCCCCGAGGTTCATTTT
TRBD1 TRBJ1-3 TRBV7-9 few CASTRGGLLSGNTIYF TGTGCCAGCACCAGGGGGGGACTGCTCTCTGGAAACACCATATATTTT
NA TRBJ2-1 TRBV29-1 many CSVVFRTVFYNEQFF TGCAGCGTTGTATTTAGGACAGTATTTTACAATGAGCAGTTCTTC
TRBD1 TRBJ2-3 TRBV18 many CASSPGTGVFTDTQYF TGTGCCAGCTCACCCGGGACAGGGGTATTCACAGATACGCAGTATTTT
TRBD2 TRBJ2-5 TRBV27 many CASSLYRGRAEETQYF TGTGCCAGCAGTTTATATCGCGGGAGGGCCGAAGAGACCCAGTACTTC
NA TRBJ2-7 TRBV11-2 many CASSPDPKLGQYF TGTGCCAGCAGCCCCGACCCCAAATTAGGGCAGTACTTC
NA TRBJ2-1 TRBV20-1 few CSATGTLYNEQFF TGCAGTGCAACCGGGACTCTTTACAATGAGCAGTTCTTC
TRBD1 TRBJ2-5 TRBV28 many CASNTGVLETQYF TGTGCCAGCAATACAGGGGTATTGGAGACCCAGTACTTC
TRBD2 TRBJ2-7 TRBV7-8 few CASTPGGFSYEQYF TGTGCCAGCACCCCGGGAGGGTTCTCCTACGAGCAGTACTTC
NA TRBJ1-1 TRBV18 many CASSPRGTAEAFF TGTGCCAGCTCACCACGGGGGACCGCTGAAGCTTTCTTT
TRBD2 TRBJ2-1 TRBV18 NA CASSPTLGLAGGRYNEQFF TGTGCCAGCTCACCGACCTTGGGACTAGCGGGAGGGCGGTACAATGAGCAGTTCTTC
TRBD1 TRBJ1-1 TRBV6-5 many CASSYSRTGATEAFF TGTGCCAGCAGTTACTCGCGGACAGGGGCCACTGAAGCTTTCTTT
NA TRBJ2-1 TRBV5-8 many CASSPPGPGPIYNEQFF TGTGCCAGCAGTCCACCGGGACCCGGCCCTATCTACAATGAGCAGTTCTTC
NA TRBJ2-7 TRBV7-9 NA CASSSVRDEQYF TGTGCCAGCAGCTCCGTCCGGGACGAGCAGTACTTC
NA TRBJ1-6 TRBV18 many CASSPTDPRLGSPLHF TGTGCCAGCTCACCTACAGACCCTCGGCTAGGTTCACCCCTCCACTTT
TRBD2 TRBJ2-1 TRBV25-1 many CASSAFEGAGGFNEQFF TGTGCCAGCAGTGCCTTCGAGGGAGCGGGAGGGTTCAATGAGCAGTTCTTC
NA TRBJ2-7 TRBV4-1 many CASSQEPTGFLGEQYF TGCGCCAGCAGCCAAGAGCCCACAGGGTTCCTGGGCGAGCAGTACTTC
NA TRBJ1-5 TRBV6-1 NA CASSEVSYSNQPQHF TGTGCCAGCAGTGAAGTAAGTTATAGCAATCAGCCCCAGCATTTT
TRBD1 TRBJ2-2 TRBV7-9 many CASSLIGRGLTGELFF TGTGCCAGCAGCTTAATTGGCAGGGGGCTTACCGGGGAGCTGTTTTTT
TRBD1 TRBJ2-2 TRBV6-2/TRBV6-3 many CASSHGQGNTGELFF TGTGCCAGCAGCCACGGACAGGGTAACACCGGGGAGCTGTTTTTT
NA TRBJ2-5 TRBV12-3/TRBV12-4 many CASSLAWQEQETQYF TGTGCCAGCAGTTTAGCCTGGCAGGAACAAGAGACCCAGTACTTC
NA TRBJ2-7 TRBV20-1 few CSARDVTGRPHEQYF TGCAGTGCTAGAGACGTGACGGGACGTCCCCACGAGCAGTACTTC
NA TRBJ1-1 TRBV19 many CATTSRGSTEAFF TGTGCCACTACCTCCCGAGGGTCGACTGAAGCTTTCTTT
NA TRBJ2-2 TRBV7-9 NA CASSLRAVNTGELFF TGTGCCAGCAGCTTAAGAGCGGTTAACACCGGGGAGCTGTTTTTT
TRBD2 TRBJ2-3 TRBV6-6 many CASSYSPTSGSRDTQYF TGTGCCAGCAGTTACTCTCCGACTAGCGGGAGCCGAGATACGCAGTATTTT
NA TRBJ1-1 TRBV18 many CASSPGHGGNTEAFF TGTGCCAGCTCCCCTGGGCACGGAGGGAACACTGAAGCTTTCTTT
NA TRBJ1-1 TRBV30 many CAWGVTGSNTEAFF TGTGCCTGGGGAGTAACAGGGAGCAACACTGAAGCTTTCTTT
TRBD1 TRBJ2-1 TRBV27 many CASSSLSGTVYNEQFF TGTGCCAGCAGTTCCTTATCCGGGACAGTGTACAATGAGCAGTTCTTC
NA TRBJ2-3 TRBV11-3 NA CASSFVGGTAFTDTQYF TGTGCCAGCAGCTTTGTTGGGGGGACAGCATTCACAGATACGCAGTATTTT
NA TRBJ1-1 TRBV10-2 many CASILTGRNTEAFF TGCGCCAGCATCCTGACAGGTAGGAACACTGAAGCTTTCTTT